This T cell receptor (beta chain) was captured by sequencing in a study of blood T cell repertoires in COVID-19. Recruited during active infection, patients (from Seattle) were subsequently followed longitudinally. Original processing methods: Reference gene primer amplification gave nucleated cell count estimates. The protocol was immunoSEQ multiplex PCR, while the TCRdb copy is restricted to in-frame clones and leaves out a portion. D and trimming were read from the DNA, whereas the V and J calls and clone size are those reported in that table. The data show 150,000 to 200,000 clones, 80% to 85% seen once. The CDR3 loop spans 15 amino acids. Per the germline V gene, CDR1 is LGHDT and CDR2 is YNNKEL (reference sequence). The germline V and J ends were trimmed by 4 bases and 4 bases, with 13 bases remaining between them.

The chain is built from TRBV3-1 (or the pseudogene TRBV3-2) and TRBJ2-2; D perhaps matches TRBD2 (5 bases). This TCR was recovered from a woman in her sixties or seventies with COVID-19, enrolled during active disease. The sample was peripheral blood. The CDR3 nucleotides are TGTGCCAGCAGCCGTCCTAGCTTGGCCACCGGGGAGCTGTTTTTT. Amino acids: CASSRPSLATGELFF.